Below, 32 T cell receptor beta chains from the same sample are listed, as sequenced in a study of T cell responses to AZD1222 COVID-19 vaccine. Some clones are missing from TCRdb's copy, which holds only in-frame ones; the method was immunoSEQ multiplex PCR. The sample yields 130,000 or so clones, approximately 93% seen once. The sequencing used peripheral blood, collected on day 0 of MenACWY control vaccination. The receptor set was obtained from an adult in good health.

The chain joins TRBV5-1 to TRBJ2-1; D is undetermined. The CDR3 contains 12 residues. Germline values: CDR1 SGHRS, CDR2 YFSETQ. Trimming took off 0 bases at V and 4 bases at J, with 2 bases between the two ends. The CDR3 region is CASSLDYNEQFF. In nucleotides, the CDR3 is TGCGCCAGCAGCTTGGATTACAATGAGCAGTTCTTC.

V and J are TRBV6-5 and TRBJ2-1; 12 bases match TRBD2. J lost 9 bases, V lost 10 bases, and 7 bases had no gene match. Germline values: CDR1 MNHEY, CDR2 SVGAGI. This CDR3 region has 13 residues. DNA for the CDR3: TGTGCCACCAGGACTAGCGGGGACGGTGAGCAGTTCTTC. Protein sequence: CATRTSGDGEQFF.

The V and J genes are TRBV15 and TRBJ2-2, with D unresolved. There are 13 residues in the CDR3. V was clipped by 3 bases and J by 5 bases, with 7 bases between them. The germline V gene encodes CDR1 LNHNV and CDR2 YYDKDF (reference sequence). The CDR3 loop is CATSRGWTGELFF. CDR3 nucleotide sequence: TGTGCCACCAGCAGGGGTTGGACCGGGGAGCTGTTTTTT.

V is TRBV28 and J is TRBJ2-7, with 13 bases matching TRBD2. This CDR3 has 17 amino acids. Germline trimming cut 9 bases from V and 1 base from J; bases unmatched to any gene: 12. The germline gives CDR1 MDHEN, CDR2 SYDVKM. The CDR3 loop reads CARRGRPGLAGSYEQYF. The CDR3 DNA reads as TGTGCCAGAAGAGGACGGCCGGGACTAGCGGGGTCCTACGAGCAGTACTTC.

V gene TRBV7-2 combines with J gene TRBJ1-2; D not resolved. CDR1 and CDR2 from the germline V gene are SGHTA and FQGNSA. This CDR3 has 15 residues. V was clipped by 1 base and J by 6 bases, with 15 bases between them. The CDR3 loop reads CASSLVTIQTHGYTF. Here the CDR3 DNA reads TGTGCCAGCAGCTTAGTGACAATCCAAACCCATGGCTACACCTTC.

This chain uses TRBV19 with TRBJ1-3, with D hard to call. The CDR3 has 15 amino acids. V shed 3 bases and J shed 1 base, with 10 bases lying between them. Germline V CDR1 and CDR2: LNHDA, SQIVND (reference sequence). CDR3 in amino acids: CASSIPTGSGNTIYF. The CDR3 DNA is TGTGCCAGTAGTATTCCGACGGGGTCTGGAAACACCATATATTTT. Drawing the rest from reference TRBV19 and TRBJ1-3, the complete variable domain is DGGITQSPKYLFRKEGQNVTLSCEQNLNHDAMYWYRQDPGQGLRLIYYSQIVNDFQKGDIAEGYSVSREKKESFPLTVTSAQKNPTAFYLCASSIPTGSGNTIYFGEGSWLTVV.

This rearrangement joins TRBV5-1 to TRBJ1-2; D unclear. The germline V gene has CDR1 SGHRS and CDR2 YFSETQ. Trimming removed 2 bases at V and 5 bases at J, with 16 bases between. CDR3 length: 15 amino acids. CDR3 in amino acids: CASSFAVPLLYGYTF. CDR3 nucleotide sequence: TGCGCCAGCAGCTTCGCCGTTCCCCTACTATATGGCTACACCTTC.

This chain uses TRBV5-4 with TRBJ2-1; 12 bases align to TRBD2. CDR1 and CDR2 (germline): SGHNT, YYREEE (reference sequence). This CDR3 region has 15 residues. The V gene end was trimmed by 1 base and the J gene end by 8 bases; junction bases not matched to a gene: 4. The CDR3 nucleotides read TGTGCCAGCAGCTTGAGGGCTAGCGGGAGGGATGAGCAGTTCTTC. Translated, it gives CASSLRASGRDEQFF.

The gene calls are TRBV4-3 and TRBJ1-2; perhaps TRBD1 as D (5 bases). Trimming pared 1 base from V and 6 bases from J, leaving 12 bases between. Germline CDR1 and CDR2: LGHNA and YSLEER. This CDR3 region has 14 residues. In nucleotides, the CDR3 is TGCGCCAGCAGCCAAGTGGTCAGGGATCATGGCTACACCTTC. Translation: CASSQVVRDHGYTF.

In its sample, this clone was seen many times. J is TRBJ1-5 and V is TRBV4-1; no clear D gene. Germline V gene data show CDR1 as MGHRA and CDR2 as YSYEKL. The CDR3 is 16 amino acids. Trimming pared 0 bases from V and 2 bases from J, leaving 11 bases between. Here the CDR3 reads CASSQDGGMGNQPQHF. The CDR3 DNA sequence: TGCGCCAGCAGCCAAGATGGAGGAATGGGCAATCAGCCCCAGCATTTT.

V and J are TRBV27 and TRBJ2-2, with 10 nucleotides matching TRBD1. Germline CDR1 reads MNHEY; CDR2 reads SMNVEV (reference sequence). V lost 5 bases and J lost 3; bases outside the gene matches: 9. The CDR3 covers 17 residues. The CDR3 loop is CASSVLGQGLYTGELFF. The CDR3 region has the DNA TGTGCCAGCAGTGTCCTGGGACAGGGGTTGTACACCGGGGAGCTGTTTTTT.

The V gene is TRBV27, the J gene TRBJ2-1; D gene ambiguous. V was pared by 5 bases and J by 8 bases, with 13 bases between. CDR1 MNHEY and CDR2 SMNVEV come from the germline V gene (reference sequence). The CDR3 totals 13 residues. The CDR3 is CASSHAPNYEQFF. The CDR3, as DNA: TGTGCCAGCAGTCATGCCCCCAACTATGAGCAGTTCTTC.

CDR3 bases: TGTGCCAGCAGCCAAGGAGGGGGCTATGGGGCCAACGTCCTGACTTTC. This gives the protein CASSQGGGYGANVLTF. The chain couples TRBV4-2 to TRBJ2-6; TRBD1 matches 7 bases. Trimming cost V 1 base and J 3 bases; bases outside gene matches: 3. The CDR3 is 16 amino acids. Germline CDR1 LGHNA, CDR2 YNFKEQ.

The chain carries TRBV7-2 and TRBJ1-6, with D possibly matching TRBD1 (5 bases). Germline V gene sequence: CDR1 SGHTA, CDR2 FQGNSA. The CDR3 sequence is 17 residues long. Between the trimmed V and J ends, which lost 0 bases and 7 bases, there was a span of 16 bases. The DNA of the CDR3 is TGTGCCAGCAGCTTAGCGTCCAGGGTACCCTCCAATTCACCCCTCCACTTT. It codes for CASSLASRVPSNSPLHF.

The chain employs TRBV5-4 and TRBJ2-1, with 9 bases that match TRBD1. CDR3 length: 16 residues. Germline V CDR1 and CDR2: SGHNT, YYREEE (reference sequence). With V trimmed by 0 bases and J by 4 bases, 5 bases remained unmatched. The CDR3 loop is CASSLAGTGQYNEQFF. DNA of the CDR3: TGTGCCAGCAGCTTGGCCGGGACAGGGCAATACAATGAGCAGTTCTTC.

The genes are TRBV18 and TRBJ2-3; D unclear. The CDR3 is made up of 14 amino acids. Trimming took 1 base from V and 0 from J, leaving 5 bases between them. Germline CDR1 and CDR2: KGHSH and LQKENI. The CDR3 DNA reads TGTGCCAGCTCACCACAGAAGAGCACAGATACGCAGTATTTT. It codes for CASSPQKSTDTQYF.

The rearrangement joins TRBV30 to TRBJ2-7; 14 bases line up with TRBD2. Germline V lookup: CDR1 GTSNPN, CDR2 SVGIG (reference sequence). Losses at the gene ends were 1 base for V and 6 bases for J; bases not matched to a gene: 11. The CDR3 runs 17 residues. The CDR3 bases are TGTGCCTGGAGTGGACTAGCGGGAGGGCCGATCTTCTCCGAGCAGTACTTC. This gives the protein CAWSGLAGGPIFSEQYF.

The chain links TRBV11-2 to TRBJ1-3, with D possibly being TRBD1 (5 bases). Germline lookup yields CDR1 SGHAT and CDR2 FQNNGV. V lost 3 bases and J lost 2, with 11 bases in between. The CDR3 spans 15 residues. CDR3 region: CASSLEGSAGNTIYF. The DNA of the CDR3 is TGTGCCAGCAGCTTGGAGGGGAGTGCTGGAAACACCATATATTTT.

This chain uses TRBV4-1 with TRBJ2-7; no firm D call. This CDR3 is built from 12 residues. Germline V CDR1 and CDR2: MGHRA, YSYEKL. V was shortened by 0 bases and J by 5 bases, with 5 bases between the two germline ends. CDR3 in DNA: TGCGCCAGCAGCCAAGATCTTCACGAGCAGTACTTC. It codes for CASSQDLHEQYF.

This chain connects TRBV4-1 to TRBJ2-7, with D unclear. CDR3 length: 14 amino acids. Germline CDR1 and CDR2: MGHRA and YSYEKL. Trimming removed 4 bases from V and 2 bases from J, with 12 bases in between. DNA of the CDR3: TGCGCCAGCAGCCCGACTGCCAGAACCTACGAGCAGTACTTC. Its translation: CASSPTARTYEQYF.

The CDR3 coding sequence is TGTGCCAGTAGTAACCGTCGGACAGGAAAGAACACCGGGGAGCTGTTTTTT. Its protein product is CASSNRRTGKNTGELFF. The chain employs TRBV19 and TRBJ2-2, with TRBD1 matching over 7 bases. Germline V gene lookup returns CDR1 LNHDA and CDR2 SQIVND (reference sequence). Germline trimming cut 4 bases from V and 1 base from J; bases unmatched to any gene: 9. There are 17 residues in the CDR3.

The chain joins TRBV18 to TRBJ2-2; 10 bases are shared with TRBD2. Germline V gene sequence: CDR1 KGHSH, CDR2 LQKENI. Trimming removed 5 bases from V and 2 bases from J; junction bases left unmatched: 5. CDR3 length: 16 residues. DNA for the CDR3: TGTGCCAGCTCAACTCGGACTAGCGGAAACACCGGGGAGCTGTTTTTT. Protein sequence: CASSTRTSGNTGELFF.

This clone was seen just once. The V and J genes are TRBV27 and TRBJ1-2; D not resolved. This CDR3 spans 13 amino acids. V was cut by 0 bases and J by 4 bases, with 6 bases left in between. Germline V CDR1 and CDR2: MNHEY, SMNVEV (reference sequence). CDR3 coding DNA: TGTGCCAGCAGTTTATCGTCCACCTATGGCTACACCTTC. Its protein is CASSLSSTYGYTF.

The chain combines TRBV7-8 with TRBJ1-3; D possibly corresponds to TRBD1 (5 bases). The CDR3 contains 14 residues. V lost 4 bases, J lost 2 bases, and 9 bases lay in between. Germline V gene lookup returns CDR1 SGHVS and CDR2 FQNEAQ. This CDR3 is CASSSTEAGNTIYF. CDR3 DNA sequence: TGTGCCAGCAGCTCGACAGAGGCTGGAAACACCATATATTTT.

This chain uses TRBV7-9 with TRBJ2-1; D unresolved. The germline V and J ends were trimmed by 3 bases and 0 bases, with 9 bases remaining between them. Germline CDR1 and CDR2: SEHNR and FQNEAQ (reference sequence). CDR3 length equals 15 residues. CDR3 protein: CASSFSQTSYNEQFF. CDR3 bases: TGTGCCAGCAGCTTCAGCCAGACCTCCTACAATGAGCAGTTCTTC.

CDR3 sequence: CASSAKIQGLADTQYF. The DNA of the CDR3 is TGTGCCAGCAGCGCGAAGATACAGGGCTTGGCAGATACGCAGTATTTT. The chain carries TRBV7-2 and TRBJ2-3; possible D gene TRBD1, 6 bases. Germline V gives CDR1 SGHTA, CDR2 FQGNSA. The CDR3 totals 16 residues. Trimming removed 5 bases from V and 4 bases from J, with 19 bases in between.

This clone was observed a single time. This chain joins TRBV27 and TRBJ1-5; a possible D gene is TRBD2 (5 bases). The end of the DNA aligns better with TRBJ2-3, so the J call may be wrong. The CDR3 covers 13 residues. Looked up from germline, CDR1 is MNHEY and CDR2 is SMNVEV (reference sequence). CDR3 bases: TGTGCCAGCAGTTTCGGGCGGGTTCAGCCCCAGTATTTT. This sequence encodes CASSFGRVQPQYF.

The rearrangement links TRBV10-3 to TRBJ1-1; D is unresolved. The CDR3 has 12 residues. V dropped 1 base and J dropped 3 bases, with 3 bases sitting between them. In germline, CDR1 is ENHRY, CDR2 SYGVKD. The CDR3: CAISEYYTEAFF. For the CDR3, the DNA is TGTGCCATCAGTGAGTACTACACTGAAGCTTTCTTT.

This chain links TRBV6-2 or TRBV6-3 with TRBJ2-1; 16 bases fit TRBD2. Looked up from germline, CDR1 is MNHEY and CDR2 is SVGEGT. This CDR3 comprises 20 residues. J lost 6 bases, V lost 6 bases, and 17 bases had no gene match. This CDR3 reads CASSPHLAGTSGGALNEQFF. The CDR3 DNA reads as TGTGCCAGCAGCCCACACCTAGCAGGGACTAGCGGGGGGGCTCTCAATGAGCAGTTCTTC.

This chain links TRBV6-5 with TRBJ2-3, with unresolved D. The CDR3 consists of 14 residues. The germline V and J ends were trimmed by 2 bases and 2 bases, with 8 bases remaining between them. CDR1 and CDR2 (germline): MNHEY, SVGAGI. The CDR3 DNA sequence: TGTGCCAGCAGTTACGGGCTAATCACAGATACGCAGTATTTT. Protein: CASSYGLITDTQYF.

The CDR3 DNA sequence: TGTGCCAGCAGCCAGGGTCGGGGCTTCGGTGGCTACACCTTC. It translates to CASSQGRGFGGYTF. The chain is built from TRBV13 and TRBJ1-2, with D possibly being TRBD1 (5 bases). The CDR3 has 14 amino acids. Trimming left V 5 bases short and J 7 bases short, with 17 bases between. From germline, CDR1 is PRHDT and CDR2 FYEKMQ (reference sequence).

The chain uses TRBV27 and TRBJ1-2; D perhaps matches TRBD1 (6 bases). Germline lookup yields CDR1 MNHEY and CDR2 SMNVEV (reference sequence). Trimming took off 2 bases at V and 2 bases at J, with 12 bases between the two ends. The CDR3 length is 15 residues. Here the CDR3 DNA reads TGTGCCAGCAGTTTAAGGACAGATGCCAACTATGGCTACACCTTC. It encodes CASSLRTDANYGYTF.